The 6 T cell receptor beta chains below all came from one sample that was sequenced in a study of T-cell reconstitution after alpha-beta-depleted transplantation in children. During its preparation, the TCRbeta library received unique molecular identifiers. TCRdb re-called the PCR reads through MiXCR, storing one row per CDR3 protein. The sample carries more than 450,000 distinct CDR3 sequences, around 17% recorded once. The sample consisted of PBMCs from the stem cell graft donor, taken from the stem cell graft. The receptor source for this set is a human donor who donated a stem cell graft to a child with acute lymphoblastic leukemia.

The gene calls are TRBV6-1 and TRBJ2-7, with a weak D call TRBD2 (5 bases). Per germline, CDR1 MNHNS and CDR2 SASEGT. The CDR3 covers 16 residues. The V end lost 0 bases, the J end lost 4 bases, and 16 bases lay between the germline ends. CDR3 bases: TGTGCCAGCAGTGAAGCGGGCGGGCAGACGGGGTACGAGCAGTACTTC. This encodes CASSEAGGQTGYEQYF.

This clonotype was seen a few times. The chain combines TRBV29-1 with TRBJ2-7; tentative D call: TRBD1 (6 bases). V shed 6 bases and J shed 6 bases, with 21 bases lying between them. This CDR3 comprises 14 residues. The germline CDR1 and CDR2 sequences are SQVTM and ANQGSEA. The CDR3 here is CSVQAHGTTGEQYF. The CDR3, as DNA: TGCAGCGTGCAGGCCCACGGGACGACAGGCGAGCAGTACTTC.

CDR3 residues: CSVNDYEQYF. CDR3 nucleotides: TGCAGCGTCAACGACTACGAGCAGTACTTC. The chain is built from TRBV29-1 and TRBJ2-7; D is ambiguous. Deletions cut 6 bases from V and 3 bases from J, with 6 bases between. CDR3 size: 10 residues. Germline V CDR1 and CDR2: SQVTM, ANQGSEA.

This clonotype appeared a few times. This rearrangement joins TRBV27 to TRBJ2-7; 10 nucleotides match TRBD2. The CDR3 is made up of 16 amino acids. Germline CDR1 reads MNHEY; CDR2 reads SMNVEV (reference sequence). V was pared by 3 bases and J by 2 bases, with 7 bases of the junction left unmatched. The CDR3 bases are TGTGCCAGCAGTTTTAGTTCTAGCGGGGGAACCTACGAGCAGTACTTC. This codes for CASSFSSSGGTYEQYF.

As regards this clonotype: One base away lies a much larger clone, so this may be a sequencing read error. The chain links TRBV7-9 to TRBJ2-5, with D tentatively TRBD1 (6 bases). With 5 bases removed from V and 1 base from J, the gap between germline ends came to 11 bases. Per the germline V gene, CDR1 is SEHNR and CDR2 is FQNEAQ (reference sequence). The CDR3 spans 14 residues. The CDR3 DNA follows: TGTGCCAGCAGCCCCACGGACAGCCAAGAGACCCAGTACTTC. Amino acids: CASSPTDSQETQYF.

This clonotype has only a few counts. The chain links TRBV29-1 to TRBJ2-7; TRBD2 might be the D (7 bases). The germline gives CDR1 SQVTM, CDR2 ANQGSEA. Trimming took off 2 bases at V and 6 bases at J, with 11 bases between the two ends. This CDR3 contains 12 residues. The CDR3 nucleotides read TGCAGCGTTGAAAGGGGGGGCAGCGAGCAGTACTTC. The encoded protein is CSVERGGSEQYF.